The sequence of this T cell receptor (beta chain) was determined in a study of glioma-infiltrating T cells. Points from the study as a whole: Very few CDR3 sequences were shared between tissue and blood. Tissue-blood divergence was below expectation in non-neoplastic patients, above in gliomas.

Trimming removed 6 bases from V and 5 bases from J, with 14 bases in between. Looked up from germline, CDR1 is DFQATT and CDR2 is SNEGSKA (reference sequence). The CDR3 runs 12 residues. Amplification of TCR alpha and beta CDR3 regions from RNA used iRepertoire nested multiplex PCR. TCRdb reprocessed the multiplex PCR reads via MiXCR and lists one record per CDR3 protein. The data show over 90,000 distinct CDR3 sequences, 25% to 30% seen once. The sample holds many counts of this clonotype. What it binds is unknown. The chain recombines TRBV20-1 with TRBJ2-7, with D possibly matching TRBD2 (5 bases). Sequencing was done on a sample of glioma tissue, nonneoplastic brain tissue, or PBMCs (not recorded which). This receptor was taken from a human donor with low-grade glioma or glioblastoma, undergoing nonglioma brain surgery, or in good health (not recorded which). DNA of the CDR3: TGCAGTGCACGGACGGGGAAGGACGAGCAGTACTTC. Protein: CSARTGKDEQYF.